The 14 T cell receptor beta chains presented below share a single source sample, sequenced in a study of blood T cell repertoires in COVID-19. Measured with immunoSEQ multiplex PCR; TCRdb has only the in-frame clones, and not every one. Of about 50,000 clones listed, around three quarters are singletons. What was sequenced was peripheral blood. These receptors originate from a man in his sixties or seventies with acute or convalescent COVID-19.

The genes are TRBV9 and TRBJ2-3, with TRBD1 identical over 7 bases. The CDR3 covers 16 residues. Trimming cost V 5 bases and J 3 bases; bases outside gene matches: 12. CDR1 is SGDLS and CDR2 is YYNGEE in the germline V gene. The CDR3 is CASRAGTALGTDTQYF. The CDR3 nucleotides are TGTGCCAGCAGGGCCGGGACAGCCCTCGGGACAGATACGCAGTATTTT.

This clone was counted once. V and J are TRBV4-3 and TRBJ2-1; D remains unclear. Germline V gives CDR1 LGHNA, CDR2 YSLEER. V was cut by 0 bases and J by 6 bases, with 12 bases left in between. The CDR3 loop spans 15 amino acids. The CDR3 region is CASSQESSTLNEQFF. The CDR3 DNA sequence: TGCGCCAGCAGCCAAGAATCTAGTACCCTCAATGAGCAGTTCTTC.

The CDR3 bases are TGTGCCAGCAGCTTGGTCGGAGGAAACACTGAAGCTTTCTTT. Its protein is CASSLVGGNTEAFF. The V call is TRBV5-5, the J call TRBJ1-1; D is undetermined. Germline V gene sequence: CDR1 SGHKS, CDR2 YYEKEE (reference sequence). This CDR3 is built from 14 residues. The ends were cut back, 0 bases at V and 2 bases at J, with 8 bases in the middle.

This sequence joins TRBV4-3 and TRBJ2-7; 10 nucleotides agree with TRBD1. Germline V gives CDR1 LGHNA, CDR2 YSLEER. This CDR3 spans 15 amino acids. The trim removed 3 bases at V and 3 bases at J, leaving 5 bases unmatched. The CDR3 bases are TGCGCCAGCAGCCAGTCCCGGGACAGGGGCTACGAGCAGTACTTC. It translates to CASSQSRDRGYEQYF.

The J gene is TRBJ2-1, the V gene TRBV7-2, with 10 bases fitting TRBD2. CDR3 length: 16 residues. Trimming removed 4 bases from V and 0 bases from J; junction bases left unmatched: 3. Germline V gene lookup returns CDR1 SGHTA and CDR2 FQGNSA. CDR3 loop: CASSSSGGASYNEQFF. Written as DNA, the CDR3 is TGTGCCAGCAGCTCCAGCGGGGGGGCCTCCTACAATGAGCAGTTCTTC. The variable domain in full, with the rest retrieved from reference TRBV7-2 and TRBJ2-1, is GAGVSQSPSNKVTEKGKDVELRCDPISGHTALYWYRQSLGQGLEFLIYFQGNSAPDKSGLPSDRFSAERTGGSVSTLTIQRTQQEDSAVYLCASSSSGGASYNEQFFGPGTRLTVL.

In this sample, this clone turned up a few times. The gene calls are TRBV4-1 and TRBJ2-5, with 7 bases identical to TRBD1. The V gene end was trimmed by 0 bases and the J gene end by 2 bases; junction bases not matched to a gene: 0. This CDR3 is 14 amino acids long. CDR1 is MGHRA and CDR2 is YSYEKL in the germline V gene. CDR3 sequence: CASSQEQGQETQYF. CDR3 DNA sequence: TGCGCCAGCAGCCAAGAACAGGGGCAAGAGACCCAGTACTTC.

Comments on this clone: This specimen includes other DNA sequences encoding the same CDR3. The CDR3 nucleotides read TGTGCCAGCAGCCCGCGGACAGTGAACACTGAAGCTTTCTTT. This codes for CASSPRTVNTEAFF. This sequence joins TRBV9 and TRBJ1-1, with TRBD1 as a possible D gene (6 bases). The CDR3 spans 14 residues. Trimming left V 4 bases short and J 0 bases short, with 10 bases between. The germline CDR1 and CDR2 sequences are SGDLS and YYNGEE.

V is TRBV5-1 and J is TRBJ2-1; 14 bases line up with TRBD2. The CDR3 sequence is 15 residues long. Trimming cost V 4 bases and J 8 bases; bases outside gene matches: 5. Germline V gene data show CDR1 as SGHRS and CDR2 as YFSETQ. The CDR3 DNA sequence: TGCGCCAGCAGCCCGGGACTAGCGGGGGTGTATGAGCAGTTCTTC. Its translation: CASSPGLAGVYEQFF.

Here the CDR3 reads CASSRMGQGFGELFF. CDR3 nucleotides: TGTGCCAGTAGTCGAATGGGACAGGGGTTCGGGGAGCTGTTTTTT. The chain is built from TRBV19 and TRBJ2-2; the match to TRBD1 covers 10 bases. CDR1 and CDR2 (germline): LNHDA, SQIVND (reference sequence). With 5 bases clipped from V and 7 bases from J, the junction kept 7 bases outside the gene matches. CDR3 size: 15 residues.

This chain connects TRBV2 to TRBJ2-7, with D possibly TRBD2 on 6 matching bases. The CDR3 totals 13 residues. Germline values: CDR1 SNHLY, CDR2 FYNNEI. Trimming pared 6 bases from V and 9 bases from J, leaving 18 bases between. Here the CDR3 DNA reads TGTGCCAGCAGGGCAGGCCCGGGAGAAGGGCAGTACTTC. As protein: CASRAGPGEGQYF.

The chain is built from TRBV28 and TRBJ1-2; 7 bases agree with TRBD1. Trimming took 4 bases from V and 3 from J; bases not matched to a gene: 5. Germline CDR1 is MDHEN and CDR2 is SYDVKM. The CDR3 is 14 amino acids. This CDR3 is CASSSQGPYYGYTF. Here the CDR3 DNA reads TGTGCCAGCAGTTCACAGGGGCCTTACTATGGCTACACCTTC.

V and J are TRBV27 and TRBJ2-7, with 15 bases matching TRBD2. The CDR3 runs to 15 residues. From germline, CDR1 is MNHEY and CDR2 SMNVEV (reference sequence). Unmatched junction bases numbered 2, after V lost 5 bases and J lost 3 bases. The CDR3 coding sequence is TGTGCCAGCAGTGCGGGACTAGCGGGGGGCTACGAGCAGTACTTC. Its translation: CASSAGLAGGYEQYF.

The V call is TRBV11-3, the J call TRBJ2-7, with 7 bases identical to TRBD2. J lost 5 bases, V lost 5 bases, and 15 bases had no gene match. Germline loops: CDR1 SGHNT, CDR2 YENEEA. The CDR3 totals 16 residues. The CDR3 nucleotides read TGTGCCAGCAGCCGCATCTTATCGACTAGCCCCAACGAGCAGTACTTC. Its protein product is CASSRILSTSPNEQYF.

This clone was picked up a small number of times. The V gene is TRBV6-5, the J gene TRBJ1-5; TRBD1 might be the D (5 bases). CDR3 length: 11 residues. The V gene lost 10 bases and the J gene lost 11 bases, with 15 bases spanning the gap. Germline assignment: CDR1 MNHEY and CDR2 SVGAGI. In DNA form, the CDR3 reads TGTGCCACGGGGGAGGGCTTGACCCAGCATTTT. Encoded protein: CATGEGLTQHF.